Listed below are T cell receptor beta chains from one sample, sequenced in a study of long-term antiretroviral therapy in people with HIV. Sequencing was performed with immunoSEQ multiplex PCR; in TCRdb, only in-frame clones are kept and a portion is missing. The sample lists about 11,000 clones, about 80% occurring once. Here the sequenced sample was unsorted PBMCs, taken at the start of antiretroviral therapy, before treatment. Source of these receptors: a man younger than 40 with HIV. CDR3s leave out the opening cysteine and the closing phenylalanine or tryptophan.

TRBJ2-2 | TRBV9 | ASSVGHDNTGELF
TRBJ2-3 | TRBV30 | AWNDGPFVPDTQY
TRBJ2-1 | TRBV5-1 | ASSLAGGAGRFYNEQF
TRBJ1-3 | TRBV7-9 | ASSLTGAGNTIY
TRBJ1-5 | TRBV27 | ASSLPNQPQH
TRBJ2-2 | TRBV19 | ASGLALISGELF
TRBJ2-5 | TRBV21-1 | ASSKKGGGWQETQY
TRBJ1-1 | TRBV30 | AGSIRGTEAF
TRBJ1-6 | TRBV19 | ASSIDSLSPLH
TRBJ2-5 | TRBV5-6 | ASSPGGPFGLETQY
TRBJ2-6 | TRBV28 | ASSRGSGANVLT
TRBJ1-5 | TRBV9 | ASSVSHINQPQH
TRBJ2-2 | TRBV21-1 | ASIQTGQNTGELF
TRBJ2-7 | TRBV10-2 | ASSESVLAAYEQY
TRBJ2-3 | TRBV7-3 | ASSPGPARGTDTQY
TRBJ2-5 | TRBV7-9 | ASSLDRDRETQY
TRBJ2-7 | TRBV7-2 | ASSAGLVPYEQY
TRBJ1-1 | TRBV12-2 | ASRPEPQGVETTEAF
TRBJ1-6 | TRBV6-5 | ASSYLSDSYSPLH
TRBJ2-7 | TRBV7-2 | ASSFVLNAGSYEQY
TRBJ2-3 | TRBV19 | ASKQDRGEDTQY
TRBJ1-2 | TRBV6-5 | ASSYSGRGSGYT
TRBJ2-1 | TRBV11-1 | ASSSQTGTYNEQF
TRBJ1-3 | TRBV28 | ASSFGNSGNTIY
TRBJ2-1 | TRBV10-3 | AIGGSHYNEQF
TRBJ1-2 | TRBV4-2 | ASSLLGLSTRGYT
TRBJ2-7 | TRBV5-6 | ASSTGNNEQY
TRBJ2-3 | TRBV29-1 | SVDRGADTQY
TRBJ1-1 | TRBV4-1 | ASSQGARAF
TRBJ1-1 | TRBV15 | ATSSWGGSGTEAF
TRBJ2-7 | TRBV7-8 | ASKGAGKSYEQY
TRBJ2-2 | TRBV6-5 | ASSYQRREGGELF
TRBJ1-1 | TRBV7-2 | ASSHPSTGVNTEAF
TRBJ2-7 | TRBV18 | ASSLDRSSYEQY
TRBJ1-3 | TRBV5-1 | ASSLFSGNTIY
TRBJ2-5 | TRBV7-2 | ASSRRETQY
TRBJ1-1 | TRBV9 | ASSRGHVNTEAF
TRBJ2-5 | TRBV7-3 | ASSPQGGRGETQY
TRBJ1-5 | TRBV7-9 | ASSLPGQRLH
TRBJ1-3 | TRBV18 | ASSGSGGRNTIY
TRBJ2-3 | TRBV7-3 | ASSLGQITDTQY
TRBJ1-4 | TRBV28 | ASSLQGFLEKLF
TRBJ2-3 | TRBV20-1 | SVQADTQY
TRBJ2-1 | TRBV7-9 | ASGPRPGTSVYNEQF
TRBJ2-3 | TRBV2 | ASRKGTSGVSSTDTQY
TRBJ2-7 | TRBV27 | ASSPTAGGFEQY
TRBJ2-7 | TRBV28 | ASSVRGGSSYEQY
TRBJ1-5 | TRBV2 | ASKGGEWRGNQPQH
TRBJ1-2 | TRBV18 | ASSTGQGDRGYT
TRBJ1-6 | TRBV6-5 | ATAGLGESPLH
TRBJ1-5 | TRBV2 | ASRAGQGFVQPQH
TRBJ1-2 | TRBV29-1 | SVEGRANYGYT
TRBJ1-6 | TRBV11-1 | ASGTINSPLH
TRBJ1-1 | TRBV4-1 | ASSQVQLQGAF
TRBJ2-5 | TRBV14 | ASSPLTRRAPLTGETQY
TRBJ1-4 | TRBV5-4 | ASSTREVGEKLF
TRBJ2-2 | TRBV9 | ASSLALAGRNTGELF
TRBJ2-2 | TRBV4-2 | ASSQEQGAANTGELF
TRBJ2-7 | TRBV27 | ASSLSSAPWQGYSYEQY